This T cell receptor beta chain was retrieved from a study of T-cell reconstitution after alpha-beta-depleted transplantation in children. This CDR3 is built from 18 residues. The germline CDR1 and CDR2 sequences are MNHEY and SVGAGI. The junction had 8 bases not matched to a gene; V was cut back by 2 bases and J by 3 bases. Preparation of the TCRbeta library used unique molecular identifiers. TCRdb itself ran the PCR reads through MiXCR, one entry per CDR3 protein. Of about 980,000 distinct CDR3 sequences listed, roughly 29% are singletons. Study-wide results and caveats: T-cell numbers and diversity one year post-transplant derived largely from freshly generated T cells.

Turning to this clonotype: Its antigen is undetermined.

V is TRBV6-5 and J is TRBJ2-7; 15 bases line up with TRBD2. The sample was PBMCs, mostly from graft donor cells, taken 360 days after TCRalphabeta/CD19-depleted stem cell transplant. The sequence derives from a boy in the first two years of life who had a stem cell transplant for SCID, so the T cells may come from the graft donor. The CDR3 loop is CASSYQTPGLAGGYEQYF. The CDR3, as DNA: TGTGCCAGCAGTTACCAGACACCGGGACTAGCGGGGGGCTACGAGCAGTACTTC.